This TCR beta chain was retrieved from a study of blood T cell repertoires in COVID-19. Study context: Sites across the United States, Italy and Spain contributed samples from acute and convalescent COVID-19.

The CDR3 consists of 15 residues. Germline CDR1 and CDR2: SGHVS and FNYEAQ. V lost 2 bases and J lost 2, with 10 bases in between. The assay was immunoSEQ multiplex PCR, and TCRdb's table has in-frame clones only and misses some. The sample consists of roughly 98,000 clones, 70% to 90% of them appearing once. This chain joins TRBV7-6 and TRBJ2-1, with D possibly TRBD2 on 6 matching bases. The TCR comes from a woman between 65 and 79 years old with active or convalescent COVID-19. The material sequenced was peripheral blood. CDR3 bases: TGTGCCAGCAGCTTAAGGGGCGGGGCCTACAATGAGCAGTTCTTC. It yields the protein CASSLRGGAYNEQFF.